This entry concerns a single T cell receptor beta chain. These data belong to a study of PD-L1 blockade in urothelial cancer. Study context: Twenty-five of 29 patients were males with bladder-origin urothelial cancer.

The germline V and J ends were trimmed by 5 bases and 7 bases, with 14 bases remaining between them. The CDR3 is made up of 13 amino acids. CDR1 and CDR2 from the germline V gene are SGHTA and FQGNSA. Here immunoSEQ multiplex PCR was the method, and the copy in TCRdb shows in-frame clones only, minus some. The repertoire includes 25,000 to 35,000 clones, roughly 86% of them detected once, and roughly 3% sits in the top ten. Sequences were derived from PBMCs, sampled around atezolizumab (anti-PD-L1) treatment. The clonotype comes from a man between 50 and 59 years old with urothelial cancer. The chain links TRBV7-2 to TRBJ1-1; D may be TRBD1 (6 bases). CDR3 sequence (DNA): TGTGCCAGCAGCACCCGGACAGCGTATGAAGCTTTCTTT. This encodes CASSTRTAYEAFF.